This TCR beta chain was found in a study of CD8+CD57+ T cells in acquired aplastic anemia (dated by TCRdb to 2016 to 2018). Concerning the study at large: DNA extracted from sorted CD4+ and CD8+ cells had a mean of about 3.3 ug, with a range of roughly 0.19 to 27.4 ug. CD8+CD57+ expansion was defined as frequency above the mean frequency observed in healthy subjects.

The CDR3, from cysteine to phenylalanine, totals 13 residues. Only the CDR3 portion is preserved as DNA: 39 bases, with reading frame beginning at the first base. Trimming removed 0 bases from V and 4 bases from J, leaving 7 bases between the germline ends. Looking up the germline V gene yields CDR1 SGHTS and CDR2 YDEGEE. The patients picked for sequencing were ones in whom flow cytometry had shown an expansion of CD8+CD57+ cells. Severe acquired aplastic anemia was diagnosed in all patients according to International Study of Aplastic Anemia and Agranulocytosis and Camitta criteria. No patient had received any therapy when blood was sampled. In this study, sorted CD4+ and CD8+ T cells from the blood of healthy subjects and of severe aplastic anemia patients had their TCR repertoires deep-sequenced. Patients were enrolled under clinicaltrials.gov protocols 00001620, 01623167, 00001397, 00071045, 00081523 and 00961064 in the USA. Ficoll-Paque density gradient centrifugation was used to isolate peripheral blood mononuclear cells. CD4+ and CD8+ T cells were sorted by FACS or magnetic beads before DNA extraction.

The study at large found these results: Around 27 CD8+ CDR3 sequences were found in both patients and controls but appeared to be highly expressed in patients and within the immunodominant clones of the patients. Patients and healthy controls showed no significant difference in CD8+ Simpson's diversity (P=0.060).

This clonotype was recorded only once. Its antigen specificity is not known. The record has no base qualities; no much larger clone is one base away. One read alone is weak evidence. Genomic DNA was used as template for profiling of TCR beta VDJ combinations and CDR3 sequences. TCR repertoire sequencing was run on an Illumina HiSeq 2000. Per the source publication's procedure: TRBV/TRBJ rearrangement plots, CDR3 size and DJ length profiles, and Simpson's diversity index were used to evaluate the repertoires. The most abundant DNA sequence in the deep sequencing data was defined as the immunodominant clone. CDR3 amino acid sequences were screened for sharing across subjects and were compared with published repertoires and the VDJdb database. In TCRdb, the public reads were trimmed at Q25 with fastp and aligned with MiXCR, with productive beta chains retained. Rows matching on CDR3 protein sequence are summarized as one entry with the most common DNA and genes. What appears here as the V and J calls and clone size reflects TCRdb's work, not the paper's. In all, the sample holds approximately 180,000 distinct CDR3 sequences, and roughly 48% of those were seen once. Clones ranked in the top ten supply around 1.1% of the sample.

The TCR sequence derives from a human donor with aplastic anemia. The sequencing sample was made of sorted CD4+, CD8+, or CD8+CD57+ T cells (not recorded which) from PBMCs. Recombination joined TRBV5-8 with TRBJ1-1; the D gene assignment is ambiguous. The nucleotide sequence is TGTGCCAGCAGCTTGGCCAAGGGCACTGAAGCTTTCTTT. Translation gives CASSLAKGTEAFF.